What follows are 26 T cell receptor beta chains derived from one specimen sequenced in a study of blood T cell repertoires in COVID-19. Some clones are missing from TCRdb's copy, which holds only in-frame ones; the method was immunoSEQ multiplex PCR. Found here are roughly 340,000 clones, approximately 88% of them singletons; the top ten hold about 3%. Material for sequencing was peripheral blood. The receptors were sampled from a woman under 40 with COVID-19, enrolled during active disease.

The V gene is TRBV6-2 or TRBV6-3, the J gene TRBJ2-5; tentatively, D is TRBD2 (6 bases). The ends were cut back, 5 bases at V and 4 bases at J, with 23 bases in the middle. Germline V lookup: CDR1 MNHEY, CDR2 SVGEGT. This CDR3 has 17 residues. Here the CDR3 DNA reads TGTGCCAGCAGTGATAGCGGCCCCCAGAGTAATGGAGAGACCCAGTACTTC. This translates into CASSDSGPQSNGETQYF.

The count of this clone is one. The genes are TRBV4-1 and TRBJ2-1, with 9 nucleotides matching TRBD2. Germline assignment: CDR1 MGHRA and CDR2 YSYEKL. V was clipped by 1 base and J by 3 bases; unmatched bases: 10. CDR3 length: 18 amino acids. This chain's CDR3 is CASSQGPSGTLLYNEQFF. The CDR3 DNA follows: TGCGCCAGCAGCCAAGGTCCTAGCGGGACACTTCTCTACAATGAGCAGTTCTTC.

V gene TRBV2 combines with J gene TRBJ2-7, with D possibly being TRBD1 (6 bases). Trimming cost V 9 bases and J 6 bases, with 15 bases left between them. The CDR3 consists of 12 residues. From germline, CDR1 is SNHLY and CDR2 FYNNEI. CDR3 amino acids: CARSQGSGEQYF. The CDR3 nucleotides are TGTGCCAGAAGTCAGGGGAGCGGCGAGCAGTACTTC.

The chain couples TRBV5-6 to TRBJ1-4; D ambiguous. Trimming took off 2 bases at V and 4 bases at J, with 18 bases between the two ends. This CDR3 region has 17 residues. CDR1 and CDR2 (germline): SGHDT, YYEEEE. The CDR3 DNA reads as TGTGCCAGCAGCTTCTTTGGGCCTCGCGAACATAATGAAAAACTGTTTTTT. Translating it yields CASSFFGPREHNEKLFF.

CDR3 bases: TGTGCCAGCAGCTCCCGGGACTCACCCCCGAGGACTGAAGCTTTCTTT. It translates to CASSSRDSPPRTEAFF. The V gene is TRBV13, the J gene TRBJ1-1; possible D gene TRBD1, 5 bases. The germline CDR1 and CDR2 sequences are PRHDT and FYEKMQ (reference sequence). The CDR3 length is 16 residues. The V gene lost 4 bases and the J gene lost 5 bases, with 20 bases spanning the gap.

CDR3 in amino acids: CASSPYGTSGSSYEQYV. DNA for the CDR3: TGTGCCAGCAGTCCCTACGGGACTAGCGGAAGCTCCTACGAGCAGTACGTC. The chain joins TRBV28 to TRBJ2-7; TRBD2 matches 11 bases. V was clipped by 5 bases and J by 0 bases; unmatched bases: 9. Per germline, CDR1 MDHEN and CDR2 SYDVKM. The CDR3 is 17 amino acids.

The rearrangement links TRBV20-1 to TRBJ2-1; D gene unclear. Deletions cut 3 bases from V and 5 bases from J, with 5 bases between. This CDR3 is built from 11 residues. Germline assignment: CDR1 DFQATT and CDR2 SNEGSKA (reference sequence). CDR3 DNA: TGCAGTGCTAGTAAGCACAATGAGCAGTTCTTC. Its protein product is CSASKHNEQFF.

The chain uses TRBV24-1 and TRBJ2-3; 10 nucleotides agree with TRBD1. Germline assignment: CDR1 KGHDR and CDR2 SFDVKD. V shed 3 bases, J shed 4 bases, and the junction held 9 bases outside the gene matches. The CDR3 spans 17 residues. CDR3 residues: CATSDPGSGQGADTQYF. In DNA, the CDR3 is TGTGCCACCAGTGATCCTGGATCCGGACAGGGGGCAGATACGCAGTATTTT.

The CDR3 loop reads CASSPTVGGLAGHEQFF. The DNA of the CDR3 is TGTGCCAGCAGCCCCACAGTGGGGGGGCTAGCGGGGCATGAGCAGTTCTTC. This chain joins TRBV3-1 (or the pseudogene TRBV3-2) and TRBJ2-1; 9 bases are a match to TRBD2. Germline assignment: CDR1 LGHDT and CDR2 YNNKEL (reference sequence). CDR3 length: 17 amino acids. Germline trimming cut 4 bases from V and 8 bases from J; bases unmatched to any gene: 15.

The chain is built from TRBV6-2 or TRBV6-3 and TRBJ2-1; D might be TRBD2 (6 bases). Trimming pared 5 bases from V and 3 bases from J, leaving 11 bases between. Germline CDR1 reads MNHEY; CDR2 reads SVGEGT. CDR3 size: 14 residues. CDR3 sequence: CASSRDSGYNEQFF. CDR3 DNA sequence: TGTGCCAGCAGTCGGGACTCAGGCTACAATGAGCAGTTCTTC.

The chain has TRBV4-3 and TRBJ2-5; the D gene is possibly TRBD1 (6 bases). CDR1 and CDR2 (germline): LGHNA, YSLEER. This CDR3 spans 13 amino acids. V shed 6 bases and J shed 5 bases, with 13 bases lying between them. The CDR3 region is CASSLGAQETQYF. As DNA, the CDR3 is TGCGCCAGCAGTCTGGGGGCGCAGGAGACCCAGTACTTC.

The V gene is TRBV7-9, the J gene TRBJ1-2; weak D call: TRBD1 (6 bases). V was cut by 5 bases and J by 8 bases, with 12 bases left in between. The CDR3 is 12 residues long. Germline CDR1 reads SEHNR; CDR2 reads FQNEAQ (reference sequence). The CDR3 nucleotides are TGTGCCAGCAGCCCAGACAGGCCCGGCTACACCTTC. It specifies CASSPDRPGYTF.

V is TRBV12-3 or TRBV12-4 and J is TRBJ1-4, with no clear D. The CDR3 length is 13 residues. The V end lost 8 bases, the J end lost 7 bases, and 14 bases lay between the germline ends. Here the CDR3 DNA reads TGTGCCAGCCGCTCCCGGGGAGGTGAAAAACTGTTTTTT. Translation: CASRSRGGEKLFF.

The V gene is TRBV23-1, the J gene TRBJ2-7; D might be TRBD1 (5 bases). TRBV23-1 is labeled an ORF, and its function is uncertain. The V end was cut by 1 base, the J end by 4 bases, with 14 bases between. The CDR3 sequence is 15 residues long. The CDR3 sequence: CASSQYRQGSYEQYF. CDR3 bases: TGCGCCAGCAGTCAATACAGGCAGGGATCTTACGAGCAGTACTTC.

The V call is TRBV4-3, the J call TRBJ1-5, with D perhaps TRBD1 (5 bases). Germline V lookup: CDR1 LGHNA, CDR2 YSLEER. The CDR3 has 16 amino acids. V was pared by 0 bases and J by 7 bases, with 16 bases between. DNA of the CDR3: TGCGCCAGCAGCCAAGATCTTGCGAAGGGGAGGCAGCCCCAGCATTTT. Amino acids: CASSQDLAKGRQPQHF.

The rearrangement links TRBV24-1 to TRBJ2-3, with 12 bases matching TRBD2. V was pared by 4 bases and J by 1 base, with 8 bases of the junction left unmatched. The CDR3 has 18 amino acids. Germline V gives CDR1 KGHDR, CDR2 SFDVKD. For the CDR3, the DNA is TGTGCCACCAGTGAGCGGACTAGCGGGATGTGGGGCACAGATACGCAGTATTTT. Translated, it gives CATSERTSGMWGTDTQYF.

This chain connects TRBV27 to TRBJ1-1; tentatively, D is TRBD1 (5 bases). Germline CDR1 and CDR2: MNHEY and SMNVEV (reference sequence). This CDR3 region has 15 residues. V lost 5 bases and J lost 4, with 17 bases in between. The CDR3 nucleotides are TGTGCCAGCAGTGCATCGGGCCAGGGAGGCACTGAAGCTTTCTTT. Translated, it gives CASSASGQGGTEAFF.

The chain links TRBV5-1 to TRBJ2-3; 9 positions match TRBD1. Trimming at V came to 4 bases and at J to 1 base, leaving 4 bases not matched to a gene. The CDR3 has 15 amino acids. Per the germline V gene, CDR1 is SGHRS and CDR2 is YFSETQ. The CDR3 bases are TGCGCCAGCAGCACAAGACAGGGGGGCACAGATACGCAGTATTTT. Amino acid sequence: CASSTRQGGTDTQYF.

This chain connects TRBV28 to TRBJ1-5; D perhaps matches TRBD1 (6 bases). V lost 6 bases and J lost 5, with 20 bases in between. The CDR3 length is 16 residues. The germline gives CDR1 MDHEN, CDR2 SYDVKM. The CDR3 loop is CASSVDTGIYDQPQHF. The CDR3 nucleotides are TGTGCCAGCAGCGTAGATACAGGGATCTACGATCAGCCCCAGCATTTT. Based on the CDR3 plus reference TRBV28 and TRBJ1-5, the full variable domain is DVKVTQSSRYLVKRTGEKVFLECVQDMDHENMFWYRQDPGLGLRLIYFSYDVKMKEKGDIPEGYSVSREKKERFSLILESASTNQTSMYLCASSVDTGIYDQPQHFGDGTRLSIL.

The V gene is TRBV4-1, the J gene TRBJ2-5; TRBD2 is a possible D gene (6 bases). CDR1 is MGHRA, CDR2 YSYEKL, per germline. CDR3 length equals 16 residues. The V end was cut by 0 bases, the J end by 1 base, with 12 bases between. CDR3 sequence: CASSQDLWTTQETQYF. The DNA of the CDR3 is TGCGCCAGCAGCCAAGATCTTTGGACTACCCAAGAGACCCAGTACTTC.

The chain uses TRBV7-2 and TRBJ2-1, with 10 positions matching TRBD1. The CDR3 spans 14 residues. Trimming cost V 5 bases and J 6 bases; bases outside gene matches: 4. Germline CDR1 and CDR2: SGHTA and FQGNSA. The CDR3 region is CASSPRTGGNEQFF. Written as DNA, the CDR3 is TGTGCCAGCAGCCCCCGGACAGGGGGCAATGAGCAGTTCTTC.

The CDR3 bases are TGTGCCAGCAGTCGACCTCAGGGCAGCTACGAGCAGTACTTC. Encoded protein: CASSRPQGSYEQYF. The rearrangement joins TRBV28 to TRBJ2-7; D is possibly TRBD1 (5 bases). V lost 5 bases and J lost 3, with 14 bases in between. The CDR3 runs to 14 residues. Germline CDR1 and CDR2: MDHEN and SYDVKM.

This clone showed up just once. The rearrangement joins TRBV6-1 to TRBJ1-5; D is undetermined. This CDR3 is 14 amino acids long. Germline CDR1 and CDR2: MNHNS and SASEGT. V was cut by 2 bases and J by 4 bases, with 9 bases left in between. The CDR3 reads CASSEFRGNQPQHF. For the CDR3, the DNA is TGTGCCAGCAGTGAATTTCGGGGAAATCAGCCCCAGCATTTT.

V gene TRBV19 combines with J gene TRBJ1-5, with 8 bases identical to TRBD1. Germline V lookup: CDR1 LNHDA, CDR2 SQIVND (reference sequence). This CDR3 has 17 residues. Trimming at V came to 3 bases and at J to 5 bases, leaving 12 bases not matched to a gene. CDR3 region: CASSIFHGQGSYQPQHF. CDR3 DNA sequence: TGTGCCAGTAGTATTTTTCACGGACAGGGTTCGTATCAGCCCCAGCATTTT.

The CDR3 loop is CASSLGTGGLDTEAFF. The CDR3 DNA is TGTGCCAGCAGCCTAGGGACAGGGGGTTTGGACACTGAAGCTTTCTTT. This rearrangement joins TRBV7-8 to TRBJ1-1, with 11 bases aligning to TRBD1. Per germline, CDR1 SGHVS and CDR2 FQNEAQ. This CDR3 has 16 amino acids. V was clipped by 5 bases and J by 3 bases; unmatched bases: 8.

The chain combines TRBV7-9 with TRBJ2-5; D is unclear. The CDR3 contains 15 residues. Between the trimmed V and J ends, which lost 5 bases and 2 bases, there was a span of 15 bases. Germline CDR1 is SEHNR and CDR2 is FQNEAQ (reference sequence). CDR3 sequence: CASSIPGGRQETQYF. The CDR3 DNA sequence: TGTGCCAGCAGCATCCCCGGCGGTAGACAAGAGACCCAGTACTTC.